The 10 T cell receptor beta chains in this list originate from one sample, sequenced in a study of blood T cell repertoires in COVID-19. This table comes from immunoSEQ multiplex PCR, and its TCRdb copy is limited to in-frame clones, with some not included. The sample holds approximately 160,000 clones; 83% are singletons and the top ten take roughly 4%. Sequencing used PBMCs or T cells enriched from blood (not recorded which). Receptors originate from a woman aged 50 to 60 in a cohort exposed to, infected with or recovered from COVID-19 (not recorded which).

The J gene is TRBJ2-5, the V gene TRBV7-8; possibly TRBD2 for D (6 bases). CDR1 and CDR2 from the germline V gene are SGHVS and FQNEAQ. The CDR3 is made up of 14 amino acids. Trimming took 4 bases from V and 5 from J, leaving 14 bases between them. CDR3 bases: TGTGCCAGCAGCTCGCAGGGAGGAATCGAGACCCAGTACTTC. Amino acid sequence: CASSSQGGIETQYF.

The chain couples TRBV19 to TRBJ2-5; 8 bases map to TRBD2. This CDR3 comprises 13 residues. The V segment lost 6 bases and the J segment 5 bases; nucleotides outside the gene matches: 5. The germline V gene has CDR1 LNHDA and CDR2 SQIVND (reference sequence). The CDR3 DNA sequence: TGTGCCAGTAGCGGGGGGGCCTGGGAGACCCAGTACTTC. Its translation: CASSGGAWETQYF.

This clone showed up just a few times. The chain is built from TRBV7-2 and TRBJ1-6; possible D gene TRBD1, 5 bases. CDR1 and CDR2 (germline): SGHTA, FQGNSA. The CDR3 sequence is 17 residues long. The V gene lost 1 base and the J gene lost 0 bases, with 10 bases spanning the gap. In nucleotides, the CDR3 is TGTGCCAGCAGCTTAGACCAGGGCAGCTCCTATAATTCACCCCTCCACTTT. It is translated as CASSLDQGSSYNSPLHF.

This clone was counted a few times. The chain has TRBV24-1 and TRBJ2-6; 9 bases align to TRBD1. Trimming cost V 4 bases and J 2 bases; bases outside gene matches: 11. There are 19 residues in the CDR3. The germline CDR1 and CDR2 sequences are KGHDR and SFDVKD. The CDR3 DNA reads TGTGCCACCAGTGACCCGACGGGACAGGGACCAACTGGGGCCAACGTCCTGACTTTC. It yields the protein CATSDPTGQGPTGANVLTF.

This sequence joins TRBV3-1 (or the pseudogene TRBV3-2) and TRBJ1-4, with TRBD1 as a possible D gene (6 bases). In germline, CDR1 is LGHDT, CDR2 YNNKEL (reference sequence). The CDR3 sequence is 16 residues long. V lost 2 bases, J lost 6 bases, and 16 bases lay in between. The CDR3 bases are TGTGCCAGCAGCCAAAAGAGGGGGTTCGGAGATGAAAAACTGTTTTTT. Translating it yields CASSQKRGFGDEKLFF.

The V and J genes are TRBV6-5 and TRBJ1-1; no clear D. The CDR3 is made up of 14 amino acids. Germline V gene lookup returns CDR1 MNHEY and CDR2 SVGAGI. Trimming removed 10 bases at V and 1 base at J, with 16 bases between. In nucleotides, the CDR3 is TGTGCCATCGTCAAAGCCGGTAAGAACACTGAAGCTTTCTTT. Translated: CAIVKAGKNTEAFF.

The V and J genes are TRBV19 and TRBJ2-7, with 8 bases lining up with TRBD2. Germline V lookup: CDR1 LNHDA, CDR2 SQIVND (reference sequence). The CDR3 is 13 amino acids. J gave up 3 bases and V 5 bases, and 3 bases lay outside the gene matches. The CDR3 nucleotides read TGTGCCAGTAGTTTCGGGACTAGCTACGAGCAGTACTTC. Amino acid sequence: CASSFGTSYEQYF.

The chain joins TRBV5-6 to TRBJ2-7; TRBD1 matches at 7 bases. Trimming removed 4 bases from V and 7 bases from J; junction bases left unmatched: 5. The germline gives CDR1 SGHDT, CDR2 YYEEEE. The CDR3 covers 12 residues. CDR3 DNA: TGTGCCAGCAGCCCGACAGGGAAAGAGCAGTACTTC. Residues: CASSPTGKEQYF.

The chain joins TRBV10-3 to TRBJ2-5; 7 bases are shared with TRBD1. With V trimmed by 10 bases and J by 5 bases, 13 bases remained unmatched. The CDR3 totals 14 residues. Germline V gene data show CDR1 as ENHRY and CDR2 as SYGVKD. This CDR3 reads CATRKTGSDETQYF. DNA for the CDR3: TGTGCCACCCGGAAGACAGGGTCCGACGAGACCCAGTACTTC.

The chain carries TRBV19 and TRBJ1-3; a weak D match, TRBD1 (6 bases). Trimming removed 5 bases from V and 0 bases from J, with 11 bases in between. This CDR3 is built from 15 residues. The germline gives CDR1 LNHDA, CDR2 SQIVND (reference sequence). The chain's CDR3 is CASSPGQNSGNTIYF. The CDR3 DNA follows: TGTGCCAGTAGTCCCGGACAGAACTCTGGAAACACCATATATTTT.